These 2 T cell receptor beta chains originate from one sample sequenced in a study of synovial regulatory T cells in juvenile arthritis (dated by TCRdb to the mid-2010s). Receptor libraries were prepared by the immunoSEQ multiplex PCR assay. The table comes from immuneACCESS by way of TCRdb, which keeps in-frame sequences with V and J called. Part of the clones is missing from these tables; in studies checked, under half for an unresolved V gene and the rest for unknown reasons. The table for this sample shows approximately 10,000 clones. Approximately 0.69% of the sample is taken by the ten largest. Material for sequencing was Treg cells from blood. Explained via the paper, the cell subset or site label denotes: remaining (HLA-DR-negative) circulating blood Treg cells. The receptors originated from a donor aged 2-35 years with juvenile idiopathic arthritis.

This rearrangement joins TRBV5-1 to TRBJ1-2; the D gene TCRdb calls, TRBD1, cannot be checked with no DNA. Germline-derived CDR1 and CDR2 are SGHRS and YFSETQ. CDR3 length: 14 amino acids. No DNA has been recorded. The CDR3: CASSSTGVRYGYTF.

The CDR3 spells CASSLWFSYEQYF. The rearrangement uses TRBV5-5 and TRBJ2-7. There are 13 residues in the CDR3. The DNA sequence is not available. Germline CDR1 reads SGHKS; CDR2 reads YYEKEE (reference sequence). Together with reference TRBV5-5 and TRBJ2-7, the CDR3 gives the full variable domain: DAGVTQSPTHLIKTRGQQVTLRCSPISGHKSVSWYQQVLGQGPQFIFQYYEKEERGRGNFPDRFSARQFPNYSSELNVNALLLGDSALYLCASSLWFSYEQYFGPGTRLTVT.